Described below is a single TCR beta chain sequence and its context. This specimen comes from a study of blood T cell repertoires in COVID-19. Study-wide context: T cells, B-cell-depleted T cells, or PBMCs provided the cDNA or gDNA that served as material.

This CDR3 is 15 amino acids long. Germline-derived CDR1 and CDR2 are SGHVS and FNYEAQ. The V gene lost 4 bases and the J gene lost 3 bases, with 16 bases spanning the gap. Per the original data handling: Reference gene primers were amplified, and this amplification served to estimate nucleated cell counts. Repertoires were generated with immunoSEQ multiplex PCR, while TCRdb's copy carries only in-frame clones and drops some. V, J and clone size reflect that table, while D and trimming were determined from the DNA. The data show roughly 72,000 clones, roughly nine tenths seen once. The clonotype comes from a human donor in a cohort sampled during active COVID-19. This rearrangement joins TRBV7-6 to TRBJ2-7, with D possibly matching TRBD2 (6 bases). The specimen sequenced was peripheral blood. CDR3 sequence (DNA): TGTGCCAGCAGCTCAGGGACTGTGGCGGGCTACGAGCAGTACTTC. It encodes CASSSGTVAGYEQYF.